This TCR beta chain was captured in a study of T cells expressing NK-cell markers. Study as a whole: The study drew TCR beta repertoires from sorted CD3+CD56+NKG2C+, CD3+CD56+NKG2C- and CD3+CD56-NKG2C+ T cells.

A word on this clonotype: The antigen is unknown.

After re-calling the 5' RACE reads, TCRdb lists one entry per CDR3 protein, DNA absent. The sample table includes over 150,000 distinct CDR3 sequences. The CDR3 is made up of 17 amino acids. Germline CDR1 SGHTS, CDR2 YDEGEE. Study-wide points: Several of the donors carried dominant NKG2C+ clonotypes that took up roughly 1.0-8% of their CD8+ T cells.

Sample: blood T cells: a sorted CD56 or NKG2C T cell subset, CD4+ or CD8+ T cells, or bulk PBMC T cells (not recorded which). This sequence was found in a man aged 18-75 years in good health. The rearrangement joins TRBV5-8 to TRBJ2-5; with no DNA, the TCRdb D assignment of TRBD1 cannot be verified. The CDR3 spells CASSLVAGSWGQETQYF.